Listed here are 13 T cell receptor beta chains from one sample, sequenced in a study of PD-1 blockade in classical Hodgkin lymphoma. Stated time point: cycle 4 day 1 (C4D1), after around six weeks of nivolumab. The patients all showed relapse after autologous stem cell transplantation, while their brentuximab vedotin exposure varied. Negative magnetic selection isolated CD4+ T cells from thawed PBMCs. This table comes from immunoSEQ multiplex PCR, and its TCRdb copy is limited to in-frame clones, with some not included. Of 15,000 to 20,000 clones in the sample, roughly 85% were seen once. The specimen comprised CD4+ T cells from blood, sampled before the fourth cycle of nivolumab. The receptors derive from a human donor with classical Hodgkin lymphoma.

This clone was observed a handful of times. The chain combines TRBV7-8 with TRBJ1-2; 12 bases align to TRBD1. There are 15 residues in the CDR3. CDR1 is SGHVS, CDR2 FQNEAQ, per germline. After removal of 5 bases from V and 5 bases from J, the junction contained 6 bases not matched to a gene. This CDR3 is CASSPGQGAGYGYTF. As DNA, the CDR3 is TGTGCCAGCAGCCCGGGACAGGGGGCGGGGTATGGCTACACCTTC. Looking up the rest from reference TRBV7-8 and TRBJ1-2 gives the full variable domain: GAGVSQSPRYKVAKRGQDVALRCDPISGHVSLFWYQQALGQGPEFLTYFQNEAQLDKSGLPSDRFFAERPEGSVSTLKIQRTQQEDSAVYLCASSPGQGAGYGYTFGSGTRLTVV.

The chain recombines TRBV6-1 with TRBJ1-2, with D possibly matching TRBD1 (5 bases). This CDR3 is 13 amino acids long. V was cut by 5 bases and J by 7 bases, with 14 bases left in between. Germline V gene sequence: CDR1 MNHNS, CDR2 SASEGT. CDR3 in amino acids: CASSYGGFAGYTF. CDR3 nucleotide sequence: TGTGCCAGCAGTTATGGGGGTTTCGCTGGCTACACCTTC.

A note on this clone: Other nucleotide sequences in the sample specify the same CDR3. The CDR3 is CASSRDRGYQETQYF. The CDR3 coding sequence is TGTGCCAGCTCCCGGGACAGGGGGTACCAAGAGACCCAGTACTTC. The V and J genes are TRBV27 and TRBJ2-5, with 11 nucleotides matching TRBD1. The CDR3 is 15 residues long. V lost 8 bases and J lost 0; bases outside the gene matches: 5. Germline V gives CDR1 MNHEY, CDR2 SMNVEV (reference sequence).

V gene TRBV4-1 combines with J gene TRBJ2-3; 10 bases are a match to TRBD1. CDR3 size: 17 residues. Trimming took 0 bases from V and 4 from J; bases not matched to a gene: 7. In germline, CDR1 is MGHRA, CDR2 YSYEKL. CDR3 residues: CASSQEAGQGSADTQYF. CDR3 bases: TGCGCCAGCAGCCAAGAAGCGGGACAGGGGTCCGCAGATACGCAGTATTTT.

The rearrangement links TRBV28 to TRBJ1-2, with D possibly being TRBD1 (6 bases). V lost 4 bases and J lost 4, with 16 bases in between. The CDR3 extends over 15 amino acids. Per germline, CDR1 MDHEN and CDR2 SYDVKM. The CDR3 DNA is TGTGCCAGCAGTTCCCCAAGGGGGGGCGGCTATGGCTACACCTTC. Translated: CASSSPRGGGYGYTF.

The V and J genes are TRBV27 and TRBJ2-2; D is perhaps TRBD2 (6 bases). CDR1 and CDR2 from the germline V gene are MNHEY and SMNVEV (reference sequence). This CDR3 is built from 16 residues. V was shortened by 8 bases and J by 6 bases, with 22 bases between the two germline ends. This CDR3 reads CASGRRRGLVPGELFF. The CDR3 DNA follows: TGTGCCAGCGGTCGACGGCGGGGCTTGGTACCCGGGGAGCTGTTTTTT.

This sequence joins TRBV11-2 and TRBJ2-1; 14 bases line up with TRBD2. CDR1 and CDR2 (germline): SGHAT, FQNNGV. J lost 15 bases, V lost 7 bases, and 14 bases had no gene match. This CDR3 is built from 15 residues. CDR3 nucleotides: TGTGCCAGCACCACCGTAGGGACTAGCGGGAGCCGCCTGTTCTTC. It codes for CASTTVGTSGSRLFF.

The chain is built from TRBV7-8 and TRBJ2-7; 11 bases agree with TRBD2. Germline lookup yields CDR1 SGHVS and CDR2 FQNEAQ. CDR3 length equals 16 residues. V was pared by 0 bases and J by 5 bases, with 6 bases of the junction left unmatched. The CDR3 loop reads CASSLAVLAGADEQYF. CDR3 DNA sequence: TGTGCCAGCAGCTTAGCTGTACTAGCGGGAGCCGACGAGCAGTACTTC.

This chain links TRBV19 with TRBJ2-1; 9 nucleotides agree with TRBD2. Germline values: CDR1 LNHDA, CDR2 SQIVND (reference sequence). The V segment lost 1 base and the J segment 6 bases; nucleotides outside the gene matches: 7. CDR3 size: 16 residues. The CDR3 sequence: CASSIVASGAGNEQFF. The CDR3 DNA reads as TGTGCCAGTAGTATAGTAGCTAGCGGGGCGGGCAATGAGCAGTTCTTC.

V usage is TRBV28 and J usage is TRBJ2-7; D is tentatively TRBD1 or TRBD2 (5 bases each). V lost 6 bases and J 3 bases, leaving 18 bases between the germline ends. The CDR3 loop spans 15 amino acids. Germline-derived CDR1 and CDR2 are MDHEN and SYDVKM. CDR3 in amino acids: CASSRTRGALYEQYF. The CDR3 DNA reads TGTGCCAGCAGCCGGACAAGGGGAGCCCTCTACGAGCAGTACTTC.

The rearrangement joins TRBV4-1 to TRBJ2-7; D unclear. The CDR3 consists of 15 residues. The germline V gene has CDR1 MGHRA and CDR2 YSYEKL. V shed 1 base and J shed 3 bases, with 13 bases lying between them. The DNA for the CDR3 is TGCGCCAGCAGCCAAGGGGTAGCTGAAATCTACGAGCAGTACTTC. Protein sequence: CASSQGVAEIYEQYF.

The V call is TRBV6-1, the J call TRBJ2-7; a possible D gene is TRBD1 (6 bases). The CDR3 length is 13 residues. CDR1 and CDR2 (germline): MNHNS, SASEGT. V lost 6 bases to trimming and J lost 4 bases, with 13 bases between them. In DNA form, the CDR3 reads TGTGCCAGCAGCACCCCGGACAGATACGAGCAGTACTTC. It encodes CASSTPDRYEQYF.

V is TRBV19 and J is TRBJ1-1, with D tentatively TRBD1 (6 bases). The CDR3 spans 13 residues. Germline V gene sequence: CDR1 LNHDA, CDR2 SQIVND (reference sequence). The germline V and J ends were trimmed by 5 bases and 9 bases, with 16 bases remaining between them. CDR3 sequence reads: CASSAMPTGQAFF. The DNA for the CDR3 is TGTGCCAGTAGTGCGATGCCGACAGGACAAGCTTTCTTT.